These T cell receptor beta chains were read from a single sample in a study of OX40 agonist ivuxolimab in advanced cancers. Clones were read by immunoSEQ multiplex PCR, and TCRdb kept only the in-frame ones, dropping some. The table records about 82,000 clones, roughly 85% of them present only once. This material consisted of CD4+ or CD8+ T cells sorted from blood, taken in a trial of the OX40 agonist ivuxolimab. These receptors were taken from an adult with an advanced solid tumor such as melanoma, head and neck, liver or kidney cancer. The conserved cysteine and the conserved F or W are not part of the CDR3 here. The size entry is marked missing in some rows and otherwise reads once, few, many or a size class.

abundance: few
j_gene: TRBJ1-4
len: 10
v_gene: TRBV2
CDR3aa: ASGGPGEKLF

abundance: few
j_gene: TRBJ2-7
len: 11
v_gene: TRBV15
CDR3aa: ATSRDRGYEQY

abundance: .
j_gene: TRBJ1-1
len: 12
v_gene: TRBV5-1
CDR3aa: ASSPGQYSTEAF

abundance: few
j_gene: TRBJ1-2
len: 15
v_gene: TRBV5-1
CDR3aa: ASSLTGGVRTRDGYT

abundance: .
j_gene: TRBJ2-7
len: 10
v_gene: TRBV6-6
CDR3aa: ASSQGSYEQY

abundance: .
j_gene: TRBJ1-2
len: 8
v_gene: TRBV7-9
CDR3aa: ASSPWGYT

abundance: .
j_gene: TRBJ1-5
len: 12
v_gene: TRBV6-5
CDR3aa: ASSYRQGNQPQH

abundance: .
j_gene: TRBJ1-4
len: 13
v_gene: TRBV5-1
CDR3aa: ASSLDTPPGEKLF

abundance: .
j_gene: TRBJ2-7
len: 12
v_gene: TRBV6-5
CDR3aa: ASRYRGISYEQY

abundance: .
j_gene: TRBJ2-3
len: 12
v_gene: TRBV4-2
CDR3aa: ASSHGEFTDTQY

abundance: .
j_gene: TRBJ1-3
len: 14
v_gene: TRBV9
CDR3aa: ASSVGRGAQGNTIY

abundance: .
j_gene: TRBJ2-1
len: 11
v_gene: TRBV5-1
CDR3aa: ASSLDIGNEQF

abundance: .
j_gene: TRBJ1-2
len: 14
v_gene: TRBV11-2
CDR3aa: ASSLAGTGANYGYT

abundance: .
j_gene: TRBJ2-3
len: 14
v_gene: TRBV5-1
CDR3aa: ASSLGLAGPTDTQY

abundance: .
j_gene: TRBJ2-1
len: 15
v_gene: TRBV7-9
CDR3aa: ASSYSLAGGRYNEQF

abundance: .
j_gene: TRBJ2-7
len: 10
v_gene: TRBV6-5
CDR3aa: ASGGLGFGQY

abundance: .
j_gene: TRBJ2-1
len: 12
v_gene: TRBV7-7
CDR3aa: ASSPGAGHNEQF

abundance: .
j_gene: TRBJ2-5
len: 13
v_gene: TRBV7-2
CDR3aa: ASSRSLQIKQTQY

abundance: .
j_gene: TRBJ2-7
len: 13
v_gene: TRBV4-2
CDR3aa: ASSQEGTGRVEQY

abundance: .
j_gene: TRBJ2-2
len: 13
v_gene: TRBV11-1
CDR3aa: ASSPRTGNTGELF

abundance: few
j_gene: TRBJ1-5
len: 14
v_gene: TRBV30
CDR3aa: AWSVEGGPANQPQH

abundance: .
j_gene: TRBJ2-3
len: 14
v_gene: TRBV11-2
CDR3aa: ASSPRLAGNTDTQY